The next 24 T cell receptor beta chains were all read from a single sample in a study of T-cell reconstitution after alpha-beta-depleted transplantation in children (dated by TCRdb to between 2015 and 2016). The time point label for this specimen denotes: day 60 (about 2 months) after transplantation. The treatment or condition label, read with the paper, signifies: allogeneic hematopoietic cell transplantation with graft depleted of TCRalphabeta T cells and CD19 B cells. The method was PCR. Reads for this sample came from an Illumina HiSeq 2500. TCR library preparation used molecular barcoding, with unique molecular identifiers applied to normalize quantification of the TCRbeta repertoire. TCRdb itself trimmed the public reads at Q25 with fastp, ran MiXCR and retained productive beta chains. Merged by CDR3 protein, the rows form single entries marked with the most common genes and DNA. Recorded for this sample are some 9,000 distinct CDR3 sequences; 17% of them occurred a single time. The ten largest clones take up about 88% of the sample.

Sequencing was performed on PBMCs, mostly from graft donor cells, taken 60 days after TCRalphabeta/CD19-depleted stem cell transplant. The origin of the receptors is a girl under two years old who had a stem cell transplant for combined immunodeficiency, so the T cells may come from the graft donor.

This clonotype was found a few times. The genes are TRBV2 and TRBJ2-5, with unresolved D. Germline loops: CDR1 SNHLY, CDR2 FYNNEI. V was shortened by 2 bases and J by 5 bases, with 21 bases between the two germline ends. The CDR3 runs to 17 residues. This chain's CDR3 is CASSESLVAARWETQYF. The CDR3 coding sequence is TGTGCCAGCAGTGAATCTCTCGTCGCGGCTAGGTGGGAGACCCAGTACTTC.

The V call is TRBV11-2, the J call TRBJ2-4; weak D call: TRBD2 (5 bases). V was pared by 5 bases and J by 0 bases, with 17 bases between. CDR1 SGHAT and CDR2 FQNNGV come from the germline V gene. The CDR3 loop spans 17 amino acids. This chain's CDR3 is CASSPVGRASAKNIQYF. CDR3 nucleotides: TGTGCCAGCAGCCCAGTAGGGCGGGCCTCAGCCAAAAACATTCAGTACTTC.

This clonotype was picked up a small number of times. The chain has TRBV4-2 and TRBJ2-7, with 12 bases fitting TRBD1. Unmatched junction bases numbered 4, after V lost 0 bases and J lost 4 bases. Germline V lookup: CDR1 LGHNA, CDR2 YNFKEQ. The CDR3 has 16 residues. DNA of the CDR3: TGTGCCAGCAGCCAAGACGGGACAGGGGGCTGGTACGAGCAGTACTTC. As protein: CASSQDGTGGWYEQYF.

This clonotype was observed at least ten times. The V gene is TRBV9, the J gene TRBJ2-7; TRBD1 might be the D (5 bases). Trimming cost V 0 bases and J 5 bases, with 12 bases left between them. The CDR3 consists of 14 residues. Germline lookup yields CDR1 SGDLS and CDR2 YYNGEE. As DNA, the CDR3 is TGTGCCAGCAGCGTAGCCTTCGGACACCACGAGCAGTACTTC. Translation gives CASSVAFGHHEQYF.

A note on this clonotype: At one end the junction does not follow the germline gene, possibly because of a read error. The chain joins TRBV15 to TRBJ1-5; no definite D call. The CDR3 spans 10 residues. CDR1 LNHNV and CDR2 YYDKDF come from the germline V gene (reference sequence). CDR3 in DNA: TGTGCCTCCAGCAATCAGCCCCAGCATTTT. It translates to CASSNQPQHF.

The chain recombines TRBV5-1 with TRBJ2-5; 11 bases match TRBD2. CDR3 length equals 14 residues. Trimming removed 5 bases from V and 4 bases from J; junction bases left unmatched: 4. Germline V gene sequence: CDR1 SGHRS, CDR2 YFSETQ. In DNA, the CDR3 is TGCGCCAGCAGTCAAACTAGCGGGAGAGAGACCCAGTACTTC. Protein product: CASSQTSGRETQYF.

This chain uses TRBV7-2 with TRBJ1-4; TRBD1 agrees at 7 bases. Germline CDR1 is SGHTA and CDR2 is FQGNSA. V dropped 5 bases and J dropped 5; count of bases not matched to a gene: 8. The CDR3 runs 15 residues. This chain's CDR3 is CASSATGTVNEKLFF. The DNA for the CDR3 is TGTGCCAGCAGCGCGACCGGGACAGTGAATGAAAAACTGTTTTTT.

This clonotype came up many times. The chain is built from TRBV20-1 and TRBJ2-7, with TRBD1 matching over 8 bases. The CDR3 is 16 residues long. Germline V gene sequence: CDR1 DFQATT, CDR2 SNEGSKA (reference sequence). The trim removed 1 base at V and 4 bases at J, leaving 12 bases unmatched. The CDR3 protein is CSARAIVGQVAYEQYF. In nucleotides, the CDR3 is TGCAGTGCTAGAGCCATTGTGGGACAGGTCGCGTACGAGCAGTACTTC.

J is TRBJ2-5 and V is TRBV7-2; weak D call: TRBD1 (6 bases). Trimming cost V 5 bases and J 2 bases, with 12 bases left between them. CDR3 length: 14 residues. Germline V gives CDR1 SGHTA, CDR2 FQGNSA. The CDR3 DNA is TGTGCCAGCAGCCGACAGGCAGCACAAGAGACCCAGTACTTC. This codes for CASSRQAAQETQYF. Complete variable domain (other parts from reference TRBV7-2 and TRBJ2-5): GAGVSQSPSNKVTEKGKDVELRCDPISGHTALYWYRQSLGQGLEFLIYFQGNSAPDKSGLPSDRFSAERTGGSVSTLTIQRTQQEDSAVYLCASSRQAAQETQYFGPGTRLLVL.

This clonotype was picked up many times. The CDR3 reads CSALDPVGFADTQYF. CDR3 nucleotides: TGCAGTGCTCTAGACCCCGTGGGATTTGCAGATACGCAGTATTTT. The chain couples TRBV20-1 to TRBJ2-3; no clear D. The CDR3 totals 15 residues. CDR1 DFQATT and CDR2 SNEGSKA come from the germline V gene (reference sequence). Trimming shortened V by 5 bases and J by 4 bases, and 19 bases separated the two germline ends.

The J gene is TRBJ2-5, the V gene TRBV7-8; tentatively, D is TRBD2 (6 bases). The germline V and J ends were trimmed by 5 bases and 5 bases, with 18 bases remaining between them. The CDR3 sequence is 15 residues long. CDR1 SGHVS and CDR2 FQNEAQ come from the germline V gene. This CDR3 reads CASSPWFGAGETQYF. The CDR3, as DNA: TGTGCCAGCAGCCCTTGGTTTGGGGCGGGGGAGACCCAGTACTTC.

This clonotype was seen ten or more times. The CDR3 DNA is TGTGCCAGCAGATTGGGACTAGCGGCGGGTTACAATGAGCAGTTCTTC. Its translation: CASRLGLAAGYNEQFF. The genes are TRBV2 and TRBJ2-1, with 11 bases matching TRBD2. The CDR3 loop spans 16 amino acids. V lost 6 bases, J lost 4 bases, and 8 bases stayed unmatched. The germline V gene has CDR1 SNHLY and CDR2 FYNNEI.

At least ten counts were recorded for this clonotype. This sequence joins TRBV12-3 or TRBV12-4 and TRBJ2-7, with D uncertain. The CDR3 has 16 amino acids. Trimming removed 3 bases from V and 1 base from J, with 16 bases in between. CDR3 in DNA: TGTGCCAGCAGTTTGTCCCTGGTCAGCTTTTCCTACGAGCAGTACTTC. It is translated as CASSLSLVSFSYEQYF.

This clonotype was picked up many times. The chain carries TRBV20-1 and TRBJ2-1, with 9 bases fitting TRBD2. This CDR3 region has 16 residues. V was clipped by 4 bases and J by 1 base; unmatched bases: 8. Germline V gene data show CDR1 as DFQATT and CDR2 as SNEGSKA (reference sequence). CDR3 bases: TGCAGTGCTAAGGGACTAGCAATACCGTCCTACAATGAGCAGTTCTTC. Protein sequence: CSAKGLAIPSYNEQFF.

This clonotype was found many times. The chain combines TRBV21-1 with TRBJ2-4; the table calls TRBD1, which could not be checked here. TRBV21-1 constitutes a pseudogene. The CDR3 loop spans 18 amino acids. The CDR3 region has the DNA TGTGCCAGCAGCAAAGAGAAGAGGGACAGGGTAGCCAAAAACATTCAGTACTTC. It codes for CASSKEKRDRVAKNIQYF.

The chain combines TRBV6-1 with TRBJ1-2, with D unresolved. Trimming removed 2 bases at V and 5 bases at J, with 6 bases between. CDR3 length: 12 amino acids. Germline lookup yields CDR1 MNHNS and CDR2 SASEGT. CDR3 residues: CASSESGYGYTF. The CDR3 bases are TGTGCCAGCAGTGAATCTGGTTATGGCTACACCTTC.

This rearrangement joins TRBV11-2 to TRBJ1-1, with no clear D. V was cut by 7 bases and J by 0 bases, with 15 bases left in between. Looked up from germline, CDR1 is SGHAT and CDR2 is FQNNGV. This CDR3 has 15 residues. The DNA for the CDR3 is TGTGCCAGCATCCCCGGAGGCGTCTTGAACACTGAAGCTTTCTTT. As protein: CASIPGGVLNTEAFF.

This clonotype appeared many times. The V and J genes are TRBV4-2 and TRBJ2-7; 9 bases match TRBD2. The ends lost 1 base at V and 4 bases at J; junction bases unmatched: 5. The CDR3 has 15 amino acids. Per the germline V gene, CDR1 is LGHNA and CDR2 is YNFKEQ. Here the CDR3 reads CASSQGLAGRYEQYF. In nucleotides, the CDR3 is TGTGCCAGCAGCCAAGGGCTAGCGGGAAGGTACGAGCAGTACTTC.

This clonotype was counted a few times. The chain recombines TRBV20-1 with TRBJ1-2, with 10 bases aligning to TRBD1. Germline trimming cut 6 bases from V and 8 bases from J; bases unmatched to any gene: 12. The V gene's germline CDR1 is DFQATT and CDR2 SNEGSKA (reference sequence). CDR3 length equals 14 residues. The CDR3 DNA sequence: TGCAGTGCCCGAACCGGGACAGGGGTATTCGGCTACACCTTC. Its translation is CSARTGTGVFGYTF.

This clonotype appeared many times. A read error may explain this, as a much larger clone is one base away. This chain uses TRBV29-1 with TRBJ2-1, with a weak D call TRBD2 (6 bases). The germline V gene has CDR1 SQVTM and CDR2 ANQGSEA. The V and J ends lost 3 bases and 2 bases respectively, with 14 bases between them. This CDR3 has 15 residues. CDR3 region: CSVEGGKGAYNEQFF. The CDR3 region has the DNA TGCAGCGTTGAGGGCGGGAAGGGCGCCTACAATGAGCAGTTCTTC.

The sample holds many counts of this clonotype. The chain has TRBV20-1 and TRBJ2-7; D gene unclear. Germline CDR1 reads DFQATT; CDR2 reads SNEGSKA (reference sequence). Trimming stripped 1 base from V and 2 bases from J, with 6 bases between. This CDR3 has 12 residues. Here the CDR3 DNA reads TGCAGTGCTAGAGTTCGAACCTACGAGCAGTACTTC. Protein product: CSARVRTYEQYF.

This clonotype was counted many times. This sequence joins TRBV20-1 and TRBJ1-2; 8 bases are shared with TRBD1. Germline assignment: CDR1 DFQATT and CDR2 SNEGSKA (reference sequence). Unmatched junction bases numbered 4, after V lost 6 bases and J lost 7 bases. The CDR3 runs to 11 residues. The CDR3 protein is CSASGGAGYTF. Here the CDR3 DNA reads TGCAGTGCCTCAGGGGGCGCTGGCTACACCTTC.

This clonotype has more than one count but fewer than ten. The CDR3 spells CASSLGTSGTTYEQYF. As DNA, the CDR3 is TGCGCCAGCAGCTTGGGGACTAGCGGGACCACCTACGAGCAGTACTTC. The V and J genes are TRBV5-1 and TRBJ2-7; 12 bases are shared with TRBD2. After removal of 0 bases from V and 2 bases from J, the junction contained 3 bases not matched to a gene. This CDR3 has 16 amino acids. The germline V gene encodes CDR1 SGHRS and CDR2 YFSETQ.

This clonotype was recorded many times. The chain links TRBV20-1 to TRBJ2-1; D call uncertain. Germline CDR1 and CDR2: DFQATT and SNEGSKA (reference sequence). This CDR3 spans 14 amino acids. V was pared by 2 bases and J by 2 bases, with 10 bases between. CDR3 coding DNA: TGCAGTGCTAGATCTTCTCTTACCTACAATGAGCAGTTCTTC. Amino acid sequence: CSARSSLTYNEQFF.